A single sample gave rise to the 25 T cell receptor beta chains below, sequenced in a study of shared clonotypes between healthy human individuals. Profiling relied on immunoSEQ multiplex PCR, and the TCRdb table lists in-frame clones only, not all of them. The sample has about 2.4 million clones; around nine tenths are singletons. Material for sequencing was naive CD4+ T cells sorted from blood. Subset in this sample: CD45RA+ positively selected. The receptors here all came from a man aged 18 to 30 in good health.

The gene calls are TRBV20-1 and TRBJ2-5, with D perhaps matching TRBD2 (5 bases). The CDR3 totals 10 residues. The germline V gene has CDR1 DFQATT and CDR2 SNEGSKA (reference sequence). In DNA, the CDR3 is TGCGGAGGAGCACAAGAGACCCAGTACTTC. This sequence encodes CGGAQETQYF.

The chain combines TRBV6-5 with TRBJ1-2; unclear D gene. The CDR3 has 11 residues. Trimming removed 7 bases from V and 7 bases from J, with 10 bases in between. Germline loops: CDR1 MNHEY, CDR2 SVGAGI. The CDR3 reads CASNRLGGYTF. DNA of the CDR3: TGTGCCAGCAACCGCCTGGGTGGCTACACCTTC.

The chain couples TRBV7-9 to TRBJ2-5; D may be TRBD2 (5 bases). V lost 11 bases to trimming and J lost 3 bases, with 16 bases between them. This CDR3 has 13 residues. Germline V lookup: CDR1 SEHNR, CDR2 FQNEAQ (reference sequence). The CDR3 loop is CAETRGSEETQYF. CDR3 DNA sequence: TGTGCCGAAACCCGAGGGAGCGAAGAGACCCAGTACTTC. Looking up the rest from reference TRBV7-9 and TRBJ2-5 gives the full variable domain: DTGVSQNPRHKITKRGQNVTFRCDPISEHNRLYWYRQTLGQGPEFLTYFQNEAQLEKSRLLSDRFSAERPKGSFSTLEIQRTEQGDSAMYLCAETRGSEETQYFGPGTRLLVL.

This clone has a single count. The V and J genes are TRBV19 and TRBJ2-2, with 7 bases aligning to TRBD2. Germline V CDR1 and CDR2: LNHDA, SQIVND (reference sequence). CDR3 length: 14 amino acids. V lost 9 bases and J lost 0; bases outside the gene matches: 4. CDR3 bases: TGTGCCAGCGGGGGGTCCTCGAACACCGGGGAGCTGTTTTTT. It specifies CASGGSSNTGELFF. Combining the CDR3 with reference TRBV19 and TRBJ2-2 gives the whole variable domain DGGITQSPKYLFRKEGQNVTLSCEQNLNHDAMYWYRQDPGQGLRLIYYSQIVNDFQKGDIAEGYSVSREKKESFPLTVTSAQKNPTAFYLCASGGSSNTGELFFGEGSRLTVL.

This clone was recorded once. This chain uses TRBV30 with TRBJ2-5; 12 bases match TRBD2. With V trimmed by 0 bases and J by 1 base, 6 bases remained unmatched. Germline-derived CDR1 and CDR2 are GTSNPN and SVGIG (reference sequence). This CDR3 comprises 17 residues. CDR3 coding DNA: TGTGCCTGGAGTGTAGGGAGGACTAGCGGGATCCAAGAGACCCAGTACTTC. Translation gives CAWSVGRTSGIQETQYF.

The chain carries TRBV21-1 and TRBJ2-7; the table's D call, TRBD1, was not checked against the DNA. TRBV21-1 is termed a pseudogene. The CDR3 has 13 amino acids. CDR3 coding DNA: TGTGCCAGCACGGGACAGGGGGCTGAAGAGCAGTACTTC. Residues: CASTGQGAEEQYF.

The chain couples TRBV15 to TRBJ1-2; 9 bases align to TRBD1. Per the germline V gene, CDR1 is LNHNV and CDR2 is YYDKDF (reference sequence). V was pared by 0 bases and J by 8 bases, with 10 bases of the junction left unmatched. The CDR3 spans 16 residues. This chain's CDR3 is CATSRDLGQGLGGYTF. For the CDR3, the DNA is TGTGCCACCAGCAGAGATTTGGGACAGGGCCTTGGGGGCTACACCTTC.

This clone has only a few counts. The rearrangement uses TRBV6-5 and TRBJ2-7; 8 bases agree with TRBD1. The CDR3 has 14 amino acids. Per the germline V gene, CDR1 is MNHEY and CDR2 is SVGAGI. V shed 6 bases and J 6 bases; nucleotides not matched to a gene: 10. As DNA, the CDR3 is TGTGCCAGCAGCCCAGCCGGGACAGGCCTCGAGCAGTACTTC. Encoded protein: CASSPAGTGLEQYF.

This chain joins TRBV6-1 and TRBJ1-6; 7 bases align to TRBD1. The CDR3 consists of 14 residues. J lost 7 bases, V lost 5 bases, and 5 bases had no gene match. Germline V gene sequence: CDR1 MNHNS, CDR2 SASEGT. Here the CDR3 reads CASSRQGVNSPLHF. Here the CDR3 DNA reads TGTGCCAGCAGTAGACAGGGAGTAAATTCACCCCTCCACTTT.

The rearrangement links TRBV6-6 to TRBJ2-7, with 12 bases lining up with TRBD2. This CDR3 region has 14 residues. V shed 7 bases and J 6 bases; nucleotides not matched to a gene: 7. From germline, CDR1 is MNHNY and CDR2 SVGAGI (reference sequence). In DNA form, the CDR3 reads TGTGCCAGCAAACGACTAGCGGGAGTTGTCGAGCAGTACTTC. Translating it yields CASKRLAGVVEQYF.

This clone was seen only a few times. This rearrangement joins TRBV30 to TRBJ1-1; the D is unclear. Germline values: CDR1 GTSNPN, CDR2 SVGIG (reference sequence). The CDR3 has 13 residues. Trimming left V 4 bases short and J 0 bases short, with 9 bases between. The CDR3 nucleotides are TGTGCCTGGAAAAAGTCATTGAACACTGAAGCTTTCTTT. It translates to CAWKKSLNTEAFF.

The V and J genes are TRBV7-8 and TRBJ2-2, with 10 bases matching TRBD1. With V trimmed by 1 base and J by 3 bases, 2 bases remained unmatched. The length of the CDR3 is 16 residues. Germline V lookup: CDR1 SGHVS, CDR2 FQNEAQ. CDR3 in amino acids: CASSLVTGGDTGELFF. In nucleotides, the CDR3 is TGTGCCAGCAGCTTAGTGACAGGGGGCGACACCGGGGAGCTGTTTTTT.

The rearrangement uses TRBV7-8 and TRBJ1-6; D might be TRBD1 (5 bases). The length of the CDR3 is 14 residues. Trimming pared 3 bases from V and 14 bases from J, leaving 17 bases between. The germline CDR1 and CDR2 sequences are SGHVS and FQNEAQ. For the CDR3, the DNA is TGTGCCAGCAGCTTGGGGGGGATGCCTGGAACCCTCCACTTT. This encodes CASSLGGMPGTLHF.

In its sample, this clone was seen once. The chain combines TRBV5-1 with TRBJ1-1; D perhaps matches TRBD1 (5 bases). CDR1 SGHRS and CDR2 YFSETQ come from the germline V gene. This CDR3 is 15 amino acids long. Trimming shortened V by 4 bases and J by 8 bases, and 21 bases separated the two germline ends. For the CDR3, the DNA is TGCGCCAGCAGCGTCGGACAAGACCGTATTACCGAAGCTTTCTTT. Translated, it gives CASSVGQDRITEAFF. Based on the CDR3 plus reference TRBV5-1 and TRBJ1-1, the full variable domain is KAGVTQTPRYLIKTRGQQVTLSCSPISGHRSVSWYQQTPGQGLQFLFEYFSETQRNKGNFPGRFSGRQFSNSRSEMNVSTLELGDSALYLCASSVGQDRITEAFFGQGTRLTVV.

The CDR3, as DNA: TGTGCCAGCAGCGAAAGGCCCAGGGAAGAGACCCAGTACTTC. Translated, it gives CASSERPREETQYF. The chain carries TRBV6-1 and TRBJ2-5; D perhaps matches TRBD1 (5 bases). Trimming left V 6 bases short and J 3 bases short, with 14 bases between. In germline, CDR1 is MNHNS, CDR2 SASEGT. CDR3 length: 14 residues.

This sequence joins TRBV2 and TRBJ1-2; tentative D call: TRBD1 (6 bases). The CDR3 is 13 residues long. V lost 3 bases, J lost 4 bases, and 9 bases lay in between. CDR1 is SNHLY and CDR2 is FYNNEI in the germline V gene. For the CDR3, the DNA is TGTGCCAGCAGTGAGGACAGTCTCTATGGCTACACCTTC. The encoded protein is CASSEDSLYGYTF.

V is TRBV5-6 and J is TRBJ2-7; unclear D gene. Per germline, CDR1 SGHDT and CDR2 YYEEEE. V lost 2 bases and J 2 bases, leaving 14 bases between the germline ends. This CDR3 has 15 amino acids. The CDR3: CASSFFRGKAYEQYF. CDR3 bases: TGTGCCAGCAGCTTCTTTAGAGGCAAAGCCTACGAGCAGTACTTC.

This rearrangement joins TRBV28 to TRBJ2-6; perhaps TRBD2 as D (6 bases). The CDR3 runs 17 residues. V was cut by 1 base and J by 2 bases, with 12 bases left in between. Germline lookup yields CDR1 MDHEN and CDR2 SYDVKM. The CDR3 sequence is CASSLYDWEAGANVLTF. CDR3 nucleotide sequence: TGTGCCAGCAGTTTATATGATTGGGAGGCTGGGGCCAACGTCCTGACTTTC.

On this clone: At one end, the junction sequence differs from germline, possibly due to a read error. J is TRBJ2-1 and V is TRBV5-1; D perhaps matches TRBD1 (6 bases). CDR3 length: 16 amino acids. CDR1 is SGHRS and CDR2 is YFSETQ in the germline V gene. The DNA for the CDR3 is TGCGCCAGCAGTTTGGGGTCAGGGGCTGGCTACAATGAGCAGTTCTTC. Translated: CASSLGSGAGYNEQFF.

The V call is TRBV30, the J call TRBJ2-7, with TRBD1 as a possible D gene (6 bases). The V gene lost 2 bases and the J gene lost 3 bases, with 11 bases spanning the gap. In germline, CDR1 is GTSNPN, CDR2 SVGIG (reference sequence). The CDR3 totals 13 residues. The CDR3 DNA reads as TGTGCCTGGAGTCGGACAGCACTCTACGAGCAGTACTTC. Its translation is CAWSRTALYEQYF.

Comments on this clone: This same CDR3 is encoded by further DNA sequences in the sample. The chain employs TRBV9 and TRBJ2-1; 7 positions agree with TRBD2. Germline V gene data show CDR1 as SGDLS and CDR2 as YYNGEE. CDR3 length: 15 residues. V dropped 1 base and J dropped 4; count of bases not matched to a gene: 5. The CDR3, as DNA: TGTGCCAGCAGCGTATCGGGACTATCTTACAATGAGCAGTTCTTC. Translating gives CASSVSGLSYNEQFF.

This clone was found once. The chain joins TRBV19 to TRBJ1-5; TRBD1 might be the D (6 bases). Germline V gene lookup returns CDR1 LNHDA and CDR2 SQIVND (reference sequence). The V end was cut by 6 bases, the J end by 1 base, with 7 bases between. The CDR3 runs 13 residues. The chain's CDR3 is CASRDRSNQPQHF. CDR3 in DNA: TGTGCCAGTAGGGACAGAAGCAATCAGCCCCAGCATTTT.

The gene calls are TRBV5-3 and TRBJ1-2, with D hard to call. TRBV5-3 is known as an ORF, though its function is uncertain. Trimming stripped 4 bases from V and 9 bases from J, with 7 bases between. The CDR3 is 10 residues long. For the CDR3, the DNA is TGTGCCAGAAGCCTCGGGCGCTACACCTTC. Translation gives CARSLGRYTF.

V is TRBV2 and J is TRBJ2-3; 10 bases line up with TRBD2. Germline CDR1 reads SNHLY; CDR2 reads FYNNEI. The CDR3 has 14 amino acids. Trimming removed 11 bases from V and 4 bases from J; junction bases left unmatched: 9. The CDR3 is CAGKLAGLSDTQYF. CDR3 in DNA: TGTGCCGGGAAACTAGCGGGGCTCTCAGATACGCAGTATTTT. The full variable domain, its missing parts supplied by reference TRBV2 and TRBJ2-3, is EPEVTQTPSHQVTQMGQEVILRCVPISNHLYFYWYRQILGQKVEFLVSFYNNEISEKSEIFDDQFSVERPDGSNFTLKIRSTKLEDSAMYFCAGKLAGLSDTQYFGPGTRLTVL.

This chain connects TRBV7-2 to TRBJ1-4; D is possibly TRBD1 (6 bases). The V end was cut by 2 bases, the J end by 8 bases, with 15 bases between. This CDR3 has 15 residues. CDR1 and CDR2 from the germline V gene are SGHTA and FQGNSA. The CDR3 sequence is CASSLTGGLGEKLFF. CDR3 DNA: TGTGCCAGCAGCTTAACTGGGGGGCTGGGGGAAAAACTGTTTTTT.